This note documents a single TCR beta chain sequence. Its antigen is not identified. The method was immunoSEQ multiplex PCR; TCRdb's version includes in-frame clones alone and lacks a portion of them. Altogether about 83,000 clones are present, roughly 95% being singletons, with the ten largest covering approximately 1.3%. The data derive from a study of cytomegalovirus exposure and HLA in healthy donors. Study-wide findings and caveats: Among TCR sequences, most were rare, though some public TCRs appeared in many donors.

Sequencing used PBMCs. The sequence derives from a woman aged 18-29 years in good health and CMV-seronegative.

In DNA, the CDR3 is TGCGCCAGCAGTGATGGGACAGGGACCAATGAGCAGTTCTTC. This gives the protein CASSDGTGTNEQFF. The chain couples TRBV10-1 to TRBJ2-1; 9 positions agree with TRBD1. The V gene end was trimmed by 3 bases and the J gene end by 6 bases; junction bases not matched to a gene: 3. The CDR3 consists of 14 residues. CDR1 and CDR2 from the germline V gene are WNHNN and SYGVQD (reference sequence).